A single sample gave rise to the 32 T cell receptor beta chains below, sequenced in a study of response to subunit inactivated influenza vaccine. TCRdb processed the RT-PCR reads anew with MiXCR; each CDR3 protein has one entry. Counted here are about half a million distinct CDR3 sequences, roughly 8.2% occurring once; the ten biggest clones make up over 10%. Sequenced here: PBMCs from blood, sampled roughly 24 months after vaccination. These receptors were collected from a man between 50 and 70 years old who received an inactivated influenza vaccine.

This clonotype was counted between two and nine times. The chain employs TRBV4-2 and TRBJ1-2, with TRBD1 matching over 7 bases. The V gene end was trimmed by 0 bases and the J gene end by 4 bases; junction bases not matched to a gene: 8. The CDR3 is 16 amino acids. The V gene's germline CDR1 is LGHNA and CDR2 YNFKEQ. DNA of the CDR3: TGTGCCAGCAGCCAAGATACAGGGGAACGTAGCTATGGCTACACCTTC. Its translation: CASSQDTGERSYGYTF.

This clonotype was seen only a few times. The V call is TRBV27, the J call TRBJ2-2; perhaps TRBD2 as D (6 bases). Germline CDR1 and CDR2: MNHEY and SMNVEV (reference sequence). CDR3 size: 16 residues. V was shortened by 4 bases and J by 3 bases, with 15 bases between the two germline ends. The CDR3 reads CASSSIGWGDTGELFF. Here the CDR3 DNA reads TGTGCCAGCAGTTCCATCGGATGGGGGGACACCGGGGAGCTGTTTTTT.

Only a few counts were recorded for this clonotype. The J gene is TRBJ2-3, the V gene TRBV7-2; tentatively, D is TRBD2 (5 bases). The CDR3 is made up of 12 amino acids. V was pared by 6 bases and J by 7 bases, with 11 bases between. Germline V CDR1 and CDR2: SGHTA, FQGNSA. CDR3 residues: CASRIGGYTQYF. The CDR3 DNA is TGTGCCAGCAGGATCGGCGGGTATACGCAGTATTTT.

The gene calls are TRBV7-9 and TRBJ2-3; the match to TRBD2 covers 12 bases. Trimming cost V 3 bases and J 0 bases; bases outside gene matches: 1. The length of the CDR3 is 16 residues. Per germline, CDR1 SEHNR and CDR2 FQNEAQ (reference sequence). CDR3 bases: TGTGCCAGCAGCTTCGGACTAGCGGGAAGCACAGATACGCAGTATTTT. Protein: CASSFGLAGSTDTQYF.

This chain joins TRBV11-2 and TRBJ2-1; 9 bases match TRBD2. The CDR3 consists of 19 residues. J was trimmed by 5 bases and V by 4 bases; bases with no gene match: 18. In germline, CDR1 is SGHAT, CDR2 FQNNGV. As DNA, the CDR3 is TGTGCCAGCAGCTCCCCCAGGGGGGCGGGAGGGGGTAGTAACAATGAGCAGTTCTTC. This translates into CASSSPRGAGGGSNNEQFF.

This clonotype was seen ten or more times. The V gene is TRBV6-5, the J gene TRBJ2-1, with D possibly TRBD1 on 5 matching bases. V gave up 7 bases and J gave up 6 bases, with 7 bases separating them. Germline V gives CDR1 MNHEY, CDR2 SVGAGI. The CDR3 consists of 11 residues. CDR3 bases: TGTGCCAGCACCCAGGGCAATGAGCAGTTCTTC. Amino acids: CASTQGNEQFF.

At least ten counts were recorded for this clonotype. This chain links TRBV21-1 with TRBJ1-1; the tabulated D call, TRBD1, remains unverified against the DNA. TRBV21-1 is a known pseudogene. This CDR3 spans 10 amino acids. The CDR3 spells CATRQGKAFF. As DNA, the CDR3 is TGTGCCACCCGACAGGGGAAGGCTTTCTTT.

The chain recombines TRBV29-1 with TRBJ1-1; TRBD1 matches at 7 bases. Trimming took 7 bases from V and 3 from J; bases not matched to a gene: 8. Germline values: CDR1 SQVTM, CDR2 ANQGSEA. CDR3 length: 13 residues. The CDR3 is CSAVRGLDTEAFF. The CDR3, as DNA: TGCAGCGCCGTGAGGGGGCTAGACACTGAAGCTTTCTTT.

This clonotype was seen many times. V gene TRBV2 combines with J gene TRBJ2-5; unclear D gene. Germline-derived CDR1 and CDR2 are SNHLY and FYNNEI. This CDR3 has 12 residues. Trimming took 4 bases from V and 3 from J, leaving 6 bases between them. This CDR3 is CASSAMEETQYF. The CDR3 DNA reads as TGTGCCAGCAGTGCAATGGAAGAGACCCAGTACTTC. Looking up the rest from reference TRBV2 and TRBJ2-5 gives the full variable domain: EPEVTQTPSHQVTQMGQEVILRCVPISNHLYFYWYRQILGQKVEFLVSFYNNEISEKSEIFDDQFSVERPDGSNFTLKIRSTKLEDSAMYFCASSAMEETQYFGPGTRLLVL.

This clonotype was detected many times. The chain recombines TRBV12-3 or TRBV12-4 with TRBJ2-3, with TRBD2 identical over 7 bases. V was clipped by 2 bases and J by 3 bases; unmatched bases: 11. CDR3 length equals 17 residues. The CDR3 coding sequence is TGTGCCAGCAGTTTACGGCGGCTCGTCGGGGGGACAGATACGCAGTATTTT. Protein sequence: CASSLRRLVGGTDTQYF.

In its sample, this clonotype was seen many times. The chain couples TRBV13 to TRBJ2-3; TRBD1 or TRBD2 may be the D gene (5 bases each). From germline, CDR1 is PRHDT and CDR2 FYEKMQ (reference sequence). V was clipped by 0 bases and J by 0 bases, with 10 bases between them. The CDR3 is 16 residues long. The CDR3 DNA follows: TGTGCCAGCAGCTTAGGGGGGACGGAAAGCACAGATACGCAGTATTTT. Its translation is CASSLGGTESTDTQYF.

This clonotype was observed a few times. This sequence joins TRBV12-3 or TRBV12-4 and TRBJ2-2; D ambiguous. Trimming pared 3 bases from V and 7 bases from J, leaving 6 bases between. This CDR3 has 12 residues. CDR3 nucleotides: TGTGCCAGCAGTTTGCGGTACGGGGAGCTGTTTTTT. This gives the protein CASSLRYGELFF.

This clonotype was observed at least ten times. This chain connects TRBV2 to TRBJ2-3; 9 bases are shared with TRBD2. Germline V gene data show CDR1 as SNHLY and CDR2 as FYNNEI. The V and J ends lost 0 bases and 7 bases, in that order; junction bases with no gene match: 8. This CDR3 has 16 amino acids. The CDR3 DNA is TGTGCCAGCAGTGAAGCGCAGGGACTAGCAGCTTATACGCAGTATTTT. Translated, it gives CASSEAQGLAAYTQYF.

The chain has TRBV2 and TRBJ1-2, with D maybe TRBD1 (6 bases). Germline CDR1 SNHLY, CDR2 FYNNEI. The CDR3 covers 15 residues. V was pared by 5 bases and J by 4 bases, with 17 bases between. This chain's CDR3 is CASSFWTDASYGYTF. In DNA form, the CDR3 reads TGTGCCAGCAGTTTTTGGACAGACGCGTCCTATGGCTACACCTTC.

The V gene is TRBV7-8, the J gene TRBJ2-1; tentative D call: TRBD2 (6 bases). The length of the CDR3 is 16 residues. V gave up 4 bases and J gave up 0 bases, with 13 bases separating them. Germline loops: CDR1 SGHVS, CDR2 FQNEAQ. The CDR3 loop is CASSSTGTYSYNEQFF. The CDR3 DNA reads as TGTGCCAGCAGCTCCACCGGGACTTACTCCTACAATGAGCAGTTCTTC.

The sample holds a few counts of this clonotype. This chain joins TRBV10-3 and TRBJ2-3; D unresolved. Trimming removed 0 bases from V and 4 bases from J, with 11 bases in between. Germline assignment: CDR1 ENHRY and CDR2 SYGVKD. The CDR3 is made up of 15 amino acids. CDR3: CAISESSPPSDTQYF. The CDR3 DNA reads TGTGCCATCAGTGAGTCGTCTCCTCCTTCAGATACGCAGTATTTT.

This clonotype was found many times. V is TRBV29-1 and J is TRBJ2-1, with 7 positions matching TRBD1. CDR3 length: 14 amino acids. V lost 7 bases, J lost 0 bases, and 6 bases stayed unmatched. Germline V gene data show CDR1 as SQVTM and CDR2 as ANQGSEA. The CDR3 bases are TGCAGCGCCGAGGACAGGTTCTCCTACAATGAGCAGTTCTTC. Translation gives CSAEDRFSYNEQFF.

Remarks on this clonotype: A much larger clone lies one base from this, so it may be a read error. V is TRBV29-1 and J is TRBJ1-3, with D possibly TRBD1 on 6 matching bases. Per the germline V gene, CDR1 is SQVTM and CDR2 is ANQGSEA. CDR3 size: 14 residues. Here the CDR3 reads CSVDTGYSGKTIYF. The CDR3 DNA sequence: TGCAGCGTTGATACAGGGTACTCTGGAAAGACCATATATTTT.

This clonotype showed up many times. The chain joins TRBV3-1 to TRBJ1-4; D gene uncertain. The V end was cut by 4 bases, the J end by 7 bases, with 13 bases between. The CDR3 totals 14 residues. CDR1 LGHDT and CDR2 YNNKEL come from the germline V gene (reference sequence). CDR3 sequence (DNA): TGTGCCAGCAGCCCGCGTACAAGTTCTGAAAAACTGTTTTTT. This gives the protein CASSPRTSSEKLFF.

This clonotype was found a few times. The genes are TRBV29-1 and TRBJ2-5; D remains ambiguous. Germline CDR1 and CDR2: SQVTM and ANQGSEA. This CDR3 spans 13 amino acids. V lost 4 bases to trimming and J lost 5 bases, with 14 bases between them. The CDR3 DNA sequence: TGCAGCGTTGCCCCATTAGGCATGGAGACCCAGTACTTC. Translating gives CSVAPLGMETQYF.

This clonotype was seen repeatedly, ten times or more. The rearrangement joins TRBV5-1 to TRBJ1-5; D may be TRBD1 (5 bases). Germline CDR1 SGHRS, CDR2 YFSETQ. Between the trimmed V and J ends, which lost 1 base and 6 bases, there was a span of 11 bases. This CDR3 has 14 amino acids. In DNA, the CDR3 is TGCGCCAGCAGCTTGTGGGGGGAAGGTCAGCCCCAGCATTTT. This encodes CASSLWGEGQPQHF.

The CDR3 DNA reads TGTGCCAGCAGCCGCCCGGGTAATTCACCCCTCCACTTT. This gives the protein CASSRPGNSPLHF. The rearrangement links TRBV14 to TRBJ1-6, with D uncertain. Germline lookup yields CDR1 SGHDN and CDR2 FVKESK. The CDR3 is made up of 13 amino acids. Deletions cut 4 bases from V and 6 bases from J, with 7 bases between.

This chain connects TRBV5-1 to TRBJ2-5; 8 bases are shared with TRBD1. Trimming at V came to 3 bases and at J to 3 bases, leaving 1 base not matched to a gene. Germline assignment: CDR1 SGHRS and CDR2 YFSETQ. The CDR3 is 13 amino acids. DNA for the CDR3: TGCGCCAGCAGCTCGACAGGGGAAGAGACCCAGTACTTC. It codes for CASSSTGEETQYF.

This clonotype was seen at least ten times. Here the CDR3 reads CATSRDSLRKETQYF. The CDR3 DNA follows: TGTGCCACCAGCAGAGATTCCCTGAGAAAAGAGACCCAGTACTTC. The V gene is TRBV15, the J gene TRBJ2-5; no definite D call. The germline CDR1 and CDR2 sequences are LNHNV and YYDKDF (reference sequence). The V gene lost 0 bases and the J gene lost 3 bases, with 11 bases spanning the gap. The CDR3 consists of 15 residues.

The chain employs TRBV12-3 or TRBV12-4 and TRBJ2-3; TRBD2 aligns across 8 bases. Trimming cost V 3 bases and J 1 base; bases outside gene matches: 6. The CDR3 runs 16 residues. CDR3 loop: CASSLNSGTGTDTQYF. Written as DNA, the CDR3 is TGTGCCAGCAGTTTGAATAGCGGGACTGGCACAGATACGCAGTATTTT.

Concerning this clonotype: It may be a read error: a sequence one base away is much more abundant. This rearrangement joins TRBV7-2 to TRBJ2-3; unclear D gene. Trimming removed 3 bases from V and 4 bases from J, with 11 bases in between. From germline, CDR1 is SGHTA and CDR2 FQGNSA. CDR3 length equals 14 residues. The CDR3 DNA is TGTGCCAGCAGCTTGCTGGGGTTCCCAGATACGCAGTATTTT. Translated, it gives CASSLLGFPDTQYF.

In its sample, this clonotype was seen a few times. The gene calls are TRBV20-1 and TRBJ2-5, with 7 bases identical to TRBD1. There are 12 residues in the CDR3. Germline loops: CDR1 DFQATT, CDR2 SNEGSKA (reference sequence). After removal of 3 bases from V and 3 bases from J, the junction contained 1 base not matched to a gene. The CDR3: CSARDRKETQYF. The CDR3, as DNA: TGCAGTGCTAGGGACAGGAAAGAGACCCAGTACTTC.

The table lists this clonotype with a few counts. The chain links TRBV20-1 to TRBJ2-5, with D perhaps TRBD1 or TRBD2 (5 bases each). The CDR3 is 14 residues long. Germline CDR1 DFQATT, CDR2 SNEGSKA (reference sequence). The V end was cut by 3 bases, the J end by 2 bases, with 13 bases between. In DNA, the CDR3 is TGCAGTGCTAGCGAAGGGACCGCGCAAGAGACCCAGTACTTC. The encoded protein is CSASEGTAQETQYF.

The gene calls are TRBV4-2 and TRBJ2-1, with TRBD2 identical over 12 bases. The germline V gene encodes CDR1 LGHNA and CDR2 YNFKEQ. The CDR3 runs to 16 residues. Trimming cost V 4 bases and J 4 bases; bases outside gene matches: 5. The CDR3 sequence is CASSRNLAGGYNEQFF. In nucleotides, the CDR3 is TGTGCCAGCAGCCGGAACCTAGCGGGAGGGTACAATGAGCAGTTCTTC.

This clonotype was picked up a small number of times. The chain combines TRBV3-1 with TRBJ2-5; 7 bases fit TRBD1. Germline-derived CDR1 and CDR2 are LGHDT and YNNKEL (reference sequence). The CDR3 length is 16 residues. Losses at the gene ends were 3 bases for V and 5 bases for J; bases not matched to a gene: 12. In DNA form, the CDR3 reads TGTGCCAGCAGCCATCCCCGACGACAGGGCGGCGAGACCCAGTACTTC. Its translation is CASSHPRRQGGETQYF.

The chain uses TRBV29-1 and TRBJ2-7, with 10 bases aligning to TRBD2. The J segment lost 2 bases and the V segment lost 6 bases, leaving 13 bases of the junction unmatched. The V gene's germline CDR1 is SQVTM and CDR2 ANQGSEA. CDR3 length: 16 amino acids. CDR3 bases: TGCAGCGTCAAAGACGTCGGCGGACTAGCGGCCTACGAGCAGTACTTC. It codes for CSVKDVGGLAAYEQYF.

This clonotype was observed a handful of times. The rearrangement links TRBV6-1 to TRBJ1-5; a possible D gene is TRBD1 (6 bases). Germline lookup yields CDR1 MNHNS and CDR2 SASEGT. This CDR3 contains 17 residues. V lost 5 bases to trimming and J lost 1 base, with 18 bases between them. CDR3 in DNA: TGTGCCAGCAGTACCACAGGGTTTTCGGGCAGCAATCAGCCCCAGCATTTT. The encoded protein is CASSTTGFSGSNQPQHF.